The rows below give T cell receptor beta chains drawn from one sample of a study of blood T cell repertoires in COVID-19. Some clones are missing from TCRdb's copy, which holds only in-frame ones; the method was immunoSEQ multiplex PCR. The sample holds fewer than 85,000 clones, roughly 80% seen once. Sequenced input: peripheral blood. The receptors stem from a man aged 25 to 40 with COVID-19, enrolled during active disease. The CDR3 runs from the conserved cysteine through the conserved F or W. The D gene is left open where the match is weak. Clone sizes are given selectively: once, few, many, or a class where the clone is expanded.

D gene,clone size,V gene,J gene,CDR3 DNA,CDR3 protein
TRBD2,NA,TRBV11-2,TRBJ2-1,TGTGCCAGCAGCTCCTCTAGCGGGAGCTTCCCTCACAATGAGCAGTTCTTC,CASSSSSGSFPHNEQFF
TRBD2,NA,TRBV7-3,TRBJ2-2,TGTGCCAGCAGCTACCCGCGGGGGGTCGACACCGGGGAGCTGTTTTTT,CASSYPRGVDTGELFF
TRBD1,NA,TRBV7-9,TRBJ1-2,TGTGCCAGCAGCTTGGGGACAGGGGATGGCTACACCTTC,CASSLGTGDGYTF
NA,NA,TRBV5-4,TRBJ1-3,TGTGCCAGCAGCCCCGGCGGGCCAGCCTCTGGAAACACCATATATTTT,CASSPGGPASGNTIYF
TRBD2,once,TRBV7-2,TRBJ2-1,TGTGCCAGCACCCTTAGCGGGCAACCTTACAATGAGCAGTTCTTC,CASTLSGQPYNEQFF
TRBD1,NA,TRBV28,TRBJ2-3,TGTGCCAGCAGCCCCATCGGGACAGGGAGCACAGATACGCAGTATTTT,CASSPIGTGSTDTQYF
NA,NA,TRBV6-1,TRBJ1-2,TGTGCCAGCAGTGAAGAGCGGCCTAGGGGGGGCCAAACCTTC,CASSEERPRGGQTF
NA,NA,TRBV6-4,TRBJ2-3,TGTGCCAGCAGTGAGAGCGGCCCGGGGGATACGCAGTATTTT,CASSESGPGDTQYF
NA,NA,TRBV15,TRBJ2-7,TGTGCCACCAGCAGTGCAACAGACGAGCAGTACTTC,CATSSATDEQYF
NA,NA,TRBV5-1,TRBJ1-2,TGCGCCAGCAGCTTGAGTGGGCAGGGCTATGGCTACACCTTC,CASSLSGQGYGYTF